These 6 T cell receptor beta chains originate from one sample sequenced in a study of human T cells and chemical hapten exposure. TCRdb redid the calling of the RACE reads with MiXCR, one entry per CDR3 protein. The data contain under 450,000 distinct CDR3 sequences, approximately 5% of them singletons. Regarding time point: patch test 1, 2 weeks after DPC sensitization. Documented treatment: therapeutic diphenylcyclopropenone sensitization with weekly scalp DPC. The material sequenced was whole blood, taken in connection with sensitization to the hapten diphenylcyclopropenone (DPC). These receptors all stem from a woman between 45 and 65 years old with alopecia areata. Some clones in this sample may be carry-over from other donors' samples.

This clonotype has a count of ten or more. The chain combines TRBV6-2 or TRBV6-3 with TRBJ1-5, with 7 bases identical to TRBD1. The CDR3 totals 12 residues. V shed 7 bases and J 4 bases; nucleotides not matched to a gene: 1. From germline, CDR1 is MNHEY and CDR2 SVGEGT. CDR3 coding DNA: TGTGCCAGCAAACAGGGGAATCAGCCCCAGCATTTT. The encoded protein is CASKQGNQPQHF.

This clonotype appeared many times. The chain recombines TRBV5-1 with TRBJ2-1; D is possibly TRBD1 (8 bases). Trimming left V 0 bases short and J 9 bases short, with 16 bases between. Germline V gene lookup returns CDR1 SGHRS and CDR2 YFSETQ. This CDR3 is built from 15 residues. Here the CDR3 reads CASSLGYRGGSEQFF. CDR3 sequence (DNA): TGCGCCAGCAGCTTGGGCTACAGGGGGGGCAGTGAGCAGTTCTTC.

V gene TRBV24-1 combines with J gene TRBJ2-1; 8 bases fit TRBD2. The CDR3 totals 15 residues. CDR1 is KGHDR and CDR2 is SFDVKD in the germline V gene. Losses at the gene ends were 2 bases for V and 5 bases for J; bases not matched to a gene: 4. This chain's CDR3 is CATSDSLLADNEQFF. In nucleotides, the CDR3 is TGTGCCACCAGTGATTCCTTACTAGCGGACAATGAGCAGTTCTTC.

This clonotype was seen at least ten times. CDR3 nucleotide sequence: TGTGCCAGCAGTTTCCGTGGTGAGCAGTTCTTC. Protein sequence: CASSFRGEQFF. The chain uses TRBV6-2 or TRBV6-3 and TRBJ2-1; D remains unclear. V was shortened by 4 bases and J by 9 bases, with 7 bases between the two germline ends. The length of the CDR3 is 11 residues. CDR1 is MNHEY, CDR2 SVGEGT, per germline.

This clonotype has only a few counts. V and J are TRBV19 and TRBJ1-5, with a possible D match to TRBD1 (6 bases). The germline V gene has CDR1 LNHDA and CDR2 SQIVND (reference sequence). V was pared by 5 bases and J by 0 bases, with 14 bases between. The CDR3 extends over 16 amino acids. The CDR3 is CASSFNRDYSNQPQHF. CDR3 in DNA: TGTGCCAGTAGTTTCAACAGGGACTATAGCAATCAGCCCCAGCATTTT.

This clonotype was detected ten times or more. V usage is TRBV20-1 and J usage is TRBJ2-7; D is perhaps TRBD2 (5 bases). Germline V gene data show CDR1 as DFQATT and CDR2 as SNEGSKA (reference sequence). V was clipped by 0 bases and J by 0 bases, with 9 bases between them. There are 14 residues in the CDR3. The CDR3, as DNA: TGCAGTGCTAGAGACCACGGACTCTCCTACGAGCAGTACTTC. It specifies CSARDHGLSYEQYF.